The 10 T cell receptor beta chains below were found in one sample sequenced in a study of T cells in localized non-small cell lung cancer. The method was immunoSEQ multiplex PCR; TCRdb's version includes in-frame clones alone and lacks a portion of them. The table lists about 40,000 clones, 85% to 90% of them singletons. The sample consisted of peripheral blood, taken before any cancer treatment. These receptors came from a man aged 18 to 49 with stage I lung adenocarcinoma.

The chain couples TRBV9 to TRBJ2-2; D may be TRBD2 (6 bases). V was trimmed by 0 bases and J by 6 bases, leaving 12 bases between them. Germline V gene lookup returns CDR1 SGDLS and CDR2 YYNGEE. The CDR3 is 15 residues long. CDR3 protein: CASSVVGGEAGELFF. CDR3 coding DNA: TGTGCCAGCAGCGTAGTCGGAGGGGAGGCCGGGGAGCTGTTTTTT.

The chain is built from TRBV18 and TRBJ2-3; D perhaps matches TRBD1 (6 bases). The CDR3 loop spans 15 amino acids. V lost 6 bases, J lost 0 bases, and 13 bases lay in between. Germline CDR1 KGHSH, CDR2 LQKENI. CDR3 sequence (DNA): TGTGCCAGCTCCCCGCGACAGGCTAGCACAGATACGCAGTATTTT. Amino acid sequence: CASSPRQASTDTQYF.

This clone was found a few times. The genes are TRBV5-4 and TRBJ2-1; D unclear. The length of the CDR3 is 13 residues. Per germline, CDR1 SGHNT and CDR2 YYREEE (reference sequence). Trimming shortened V by 0 bases and J by 6 bases, and 7 bases separated the two germline ends. In DNA, the CDR3 is TGTGCCAGCAGCTTGGTTGTGGGCAATGAGCAGTTCTTC. Amino acid sequence: CASSLVVGNEQFF.

This chain connects TRBV7-2 to TRBJ1-5; 7 bases are shared with TRBD1. The trim removed 3 bases at V and 7 bases at J, leaving 6 bases unmatched. This CDR3 comprises 14 residues. Germline V gene sequence: CDR1 SGHTA, CDR2 FQGNSA. As DNA, the CDR3 is TGTGCCAGCAGCTTCAGGGGGGGTACCCAGCCCCAGCATTTT. This gives the protein CASSFRGGTQPQHF.

This chain connects TRBV21-1 to TRBJ1-2; no check of the table's D call, TRBD1, against the DNA was made. TRBV21-1 is a listed pseudogene. The CDR3 has 14 amino acids. This CDR3 is CASSFGQLFYGYTF. CDR3 in DNA: TGTGCCAGCAGCTTTGGACAGTTGTTCTATGGCTACACCTTC.

This chain uses TRBV28 with TRBJ1-4; TRBD1 agrees at 9 bases. V was clipped by 3 bases and J by 5 bases; unmatched bases: 4. The CDR3 extends over 15 amino acids. The V gene's germline CDR1 is MDHEN and CDR2 SYDVKM. The CDR3 region has the DNA TGTGCCAGCAGTTTCCCCACAGGGGGCAATGAAAAACTGTTTTTT. As protein: CASSFPTGGNEKLFF.

The chain combines TRBV4-3 with TRBJ2-7; D is unclear. This CDR3 is built from 13 residues. Trimming removed 3 bases from V and 4 bases from J, with 10 bases in between. CDR1 and CDR2 (germline): LGHNA, YSLEER. CDR3 protein: CASSHAVEYEQYF. The DNA for the CDR3 is TGCGCCAGCAGCCATGCAGTCGAGTACGAGCAGTACTTC.

The chain recombines TRBV29-1 with TRBJ2-5; possibly TRBD1 for D (6 bases). V gave up 3 bases and J gave up 5 bases, with 13 bases separating them. Per the germline V gene, CDR1 is SQVTM and CDR2 is ANQGSEA. The CDR3 length is 13 residues. CDR3: CSVDGRGSETQYF. For the CDR3, the DNA is TGCAGCGTTGATGGCAGGGGTAGTGAGACCCAGTACTTC.

This clone has more than one count but fewer than ten. The V gene is TRBV30, the J gene TRBJ1-2; D unresolved. Germline V gene sequence: CDR1 GTSNPN, CDR2 SVGIG (reference sequence). The CDR3 runs to 13 residues. V was pared by 0 bases and J by 5 bases, with 10 bases between. The CDR3 DNA reads TGTGCCTGGAGTGTACGGCTCGGGTATGGCTACACCTTC. Translation gives CAWSVRLGYGYTF.

The chain has TRBV30 and TRBJ1-5; D may be TRBD1 (5 bases). This CDR3 is built from 14 residues. The germline gives CDR1 GTSNPN, CDR2 SVGIG (reference sequence). Trimming removed 2 bases from V and 1 base from J, with 9 bases in between. The CDR3 reads CAWSRGGSNQPQHF. The CDR3 coding sequence is TGTGCCTGGAGTCGGGGGGGAAGCAATCAGCCCCAGCATTTT.